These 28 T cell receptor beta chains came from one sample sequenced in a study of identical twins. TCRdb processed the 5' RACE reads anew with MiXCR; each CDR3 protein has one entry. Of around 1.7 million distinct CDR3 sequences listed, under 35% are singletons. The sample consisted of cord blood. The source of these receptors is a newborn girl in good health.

The CDR3 loop reads CASNRVGYTF. CDR3 coding DNA: TGTGCCAGCAACAGGGTTGGCTACACCTTC. This chain uses TRBV27 with TRBJ1-2; weak D call: TRBD1 (6 bases). Trimming removed 7 bases at V and 7 bases at J, with 7 bases between. This CDR3 contains 10 residues. Looked up from germline, CDR1 is MNHEY and CDR2 is SMNVEV (reference sequence).

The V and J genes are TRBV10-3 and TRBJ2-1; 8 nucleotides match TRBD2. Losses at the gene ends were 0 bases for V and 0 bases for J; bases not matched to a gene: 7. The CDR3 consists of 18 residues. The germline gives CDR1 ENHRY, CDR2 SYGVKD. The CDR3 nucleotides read TGTGCCATCAGTGAGTCGTACCCTAGCGGGCTCTCCTACAATGAGCAGTTCTTC. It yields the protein CAISESYPSGLSYNEQFF.

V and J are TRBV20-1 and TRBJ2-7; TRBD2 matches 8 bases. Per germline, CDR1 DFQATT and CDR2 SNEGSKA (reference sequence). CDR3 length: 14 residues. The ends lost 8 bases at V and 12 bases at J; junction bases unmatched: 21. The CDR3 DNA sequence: TGCAGTTCCAGCCCGGGACTAGTTTTAGAGACCCGGTACTTC. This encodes CSSSPGLVLETRYF.

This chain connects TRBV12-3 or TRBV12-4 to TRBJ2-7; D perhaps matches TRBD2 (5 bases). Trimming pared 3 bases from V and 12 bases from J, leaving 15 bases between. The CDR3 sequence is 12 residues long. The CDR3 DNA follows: TGTGCCAGCAGTTTCGGCTACCTAGGAGGGTACTTC. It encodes CASSFGYLGGYF.

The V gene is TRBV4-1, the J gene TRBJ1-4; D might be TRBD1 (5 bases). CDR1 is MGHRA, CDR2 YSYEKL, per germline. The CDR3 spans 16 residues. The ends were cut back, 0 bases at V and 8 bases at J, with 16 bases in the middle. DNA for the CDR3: TGCGCCAGCAGCCAAGAATCGTACCAGGGTGGGGAAAAACTGTTTTTT. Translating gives CASSQESYQGGEKLFF.

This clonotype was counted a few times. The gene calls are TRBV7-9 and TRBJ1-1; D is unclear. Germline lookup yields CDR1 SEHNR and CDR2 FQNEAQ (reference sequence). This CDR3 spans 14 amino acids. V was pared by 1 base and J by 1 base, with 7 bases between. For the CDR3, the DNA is TGTGCCAGCAGCTTAGTGATGACGAACACTGAAGCTTTCTTT. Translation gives CASSLVMTNTEAFF. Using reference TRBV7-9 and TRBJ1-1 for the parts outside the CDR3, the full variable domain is DTGVSQNPRHKITKRGQNVTFRCDPISEHNRLYWYRQTLGQGPEFLTYFQNEAQLEKSRLLSDRFSAERPKGSFSTLEIQRTEQGDSAMYLCASSLVMTNTEAFFGQGTRLTVV.

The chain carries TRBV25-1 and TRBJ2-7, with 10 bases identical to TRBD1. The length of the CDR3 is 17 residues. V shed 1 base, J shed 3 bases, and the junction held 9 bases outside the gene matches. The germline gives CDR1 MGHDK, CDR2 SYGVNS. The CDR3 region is CASSELSGTGALYEQYF. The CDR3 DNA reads TGTGCCAGCAGTGAATTATCCGGGACAGGGGCCCTCTACGAGCAGTACTTC.

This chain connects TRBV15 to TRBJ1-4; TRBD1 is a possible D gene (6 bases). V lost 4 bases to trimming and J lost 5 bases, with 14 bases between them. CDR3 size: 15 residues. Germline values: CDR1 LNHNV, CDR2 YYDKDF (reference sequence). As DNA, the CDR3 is TGTGCCACCAGCAACTACAGGGCGGGGAATGAAAAACTGTTTTTT. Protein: CATSNYRAGNEKLFF.

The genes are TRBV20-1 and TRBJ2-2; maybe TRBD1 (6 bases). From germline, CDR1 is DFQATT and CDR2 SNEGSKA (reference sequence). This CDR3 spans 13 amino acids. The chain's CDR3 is CSLGGPRTGELFF. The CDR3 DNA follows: TGCAGCCTAGGGGGACCTCGCACCGGGGAGCTGTTTTTT.

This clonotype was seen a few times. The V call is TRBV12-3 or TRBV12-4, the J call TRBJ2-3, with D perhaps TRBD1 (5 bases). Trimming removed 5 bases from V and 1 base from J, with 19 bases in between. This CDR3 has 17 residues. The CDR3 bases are TGTGCCAGCAGTCCTAGGGGCGCCAACCGAGGCACAGATACGCAGTATTTT. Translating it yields CASSPRGANRGTDTQYF.

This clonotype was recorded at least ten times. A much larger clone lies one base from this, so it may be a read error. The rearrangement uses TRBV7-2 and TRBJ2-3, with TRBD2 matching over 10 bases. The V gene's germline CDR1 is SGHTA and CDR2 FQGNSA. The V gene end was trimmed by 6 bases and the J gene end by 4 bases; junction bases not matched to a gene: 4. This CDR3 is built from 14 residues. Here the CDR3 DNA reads TGTGCCAGCAGTTTCCTAGCGGGAGCAGATACGCAGTATTTT. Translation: CASSFLAGADTQYF.

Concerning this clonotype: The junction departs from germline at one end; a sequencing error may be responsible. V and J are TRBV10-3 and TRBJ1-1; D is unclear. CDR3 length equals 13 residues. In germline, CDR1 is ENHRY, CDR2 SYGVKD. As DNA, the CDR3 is TGTGCCGTCAGTGAGTCGGGGAACACTGAAGCTTTCTTT. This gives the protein CAVSESGNTEAFF.

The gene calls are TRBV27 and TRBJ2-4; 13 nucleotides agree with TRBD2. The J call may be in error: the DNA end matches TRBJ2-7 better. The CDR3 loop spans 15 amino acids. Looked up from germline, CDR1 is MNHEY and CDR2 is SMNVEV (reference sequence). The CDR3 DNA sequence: TGTGCCAGCAGTTTACGGACTAGCGGGAGTGACGAGCAGTACTTC. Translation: CASSLRTSGSDEQYF.

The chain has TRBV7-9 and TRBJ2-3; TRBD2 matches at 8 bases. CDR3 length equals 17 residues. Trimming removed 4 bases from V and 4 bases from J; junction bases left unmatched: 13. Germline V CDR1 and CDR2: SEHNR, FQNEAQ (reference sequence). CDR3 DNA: TGTGCCAGCAGCTCCGGATGGACTAGCCCTGGAGCAGATACGCAGTATTTT. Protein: CASSSGWTSPGADTQYF.

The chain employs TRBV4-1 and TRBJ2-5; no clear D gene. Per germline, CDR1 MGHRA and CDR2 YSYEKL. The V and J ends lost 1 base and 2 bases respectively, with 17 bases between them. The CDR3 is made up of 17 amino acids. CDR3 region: CASSQVYASRKQETQYF. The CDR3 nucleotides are TGCGCCAGCAGCCAAGTTTACGCATCCCGAAAACAAGAGACCCAGTACTTC.

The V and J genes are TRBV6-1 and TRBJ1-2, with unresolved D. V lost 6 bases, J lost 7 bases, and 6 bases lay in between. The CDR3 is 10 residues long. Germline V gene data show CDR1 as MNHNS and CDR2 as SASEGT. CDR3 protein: CASSNLGYTF. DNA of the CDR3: TGTGCCAGCAGCAACCTTGGCTACACCTTC.

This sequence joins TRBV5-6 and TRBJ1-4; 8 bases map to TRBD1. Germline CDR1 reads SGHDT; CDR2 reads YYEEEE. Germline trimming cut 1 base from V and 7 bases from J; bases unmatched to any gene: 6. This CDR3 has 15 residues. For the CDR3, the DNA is TGTGCCAGCAGCTTGACCGGGACAGGACTTGAAAAACTGTTTTTT. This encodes CASSLTGTGLEKLFF.

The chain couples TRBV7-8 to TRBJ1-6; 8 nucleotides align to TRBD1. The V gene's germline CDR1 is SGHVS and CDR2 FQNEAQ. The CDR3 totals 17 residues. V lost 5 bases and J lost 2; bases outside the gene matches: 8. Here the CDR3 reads CASSPGTGTTYNSPLHF. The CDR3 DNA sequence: TGTGCCAGCAGCCCGGGGACAGGCACGACCTATAATTCACCCCTCCACTTT.

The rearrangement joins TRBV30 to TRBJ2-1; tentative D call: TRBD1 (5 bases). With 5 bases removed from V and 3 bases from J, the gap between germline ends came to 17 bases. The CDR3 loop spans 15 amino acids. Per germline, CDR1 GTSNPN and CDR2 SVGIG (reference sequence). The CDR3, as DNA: TGTGCCTGGGTCCCCCAGGGAAAGGACTACAATGAGCAGTTCTTC. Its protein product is CAWVPQGKDYNEQFF.

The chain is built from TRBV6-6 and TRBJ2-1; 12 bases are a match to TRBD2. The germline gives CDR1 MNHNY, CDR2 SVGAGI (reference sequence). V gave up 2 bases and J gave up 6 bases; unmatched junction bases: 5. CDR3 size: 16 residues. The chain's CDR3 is CASSYGRLAGVNEQFF. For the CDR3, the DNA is TGTGCCAGCAGTTACGGCAGACTAGCGGGAGTCAATGAGCAGTTCTTC.

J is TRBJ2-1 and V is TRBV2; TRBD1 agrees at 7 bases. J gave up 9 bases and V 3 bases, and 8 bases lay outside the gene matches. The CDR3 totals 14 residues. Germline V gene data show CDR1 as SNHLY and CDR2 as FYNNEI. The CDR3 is CASSEIGPGGEQFF. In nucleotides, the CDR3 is TGTGCCAGCAGTGAGATAGGCCCAGGGGGTGAGCAGTTCTTC.

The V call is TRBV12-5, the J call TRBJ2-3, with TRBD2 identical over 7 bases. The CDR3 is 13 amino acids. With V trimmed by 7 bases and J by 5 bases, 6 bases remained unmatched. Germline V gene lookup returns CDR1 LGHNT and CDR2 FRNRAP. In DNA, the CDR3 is TGTGCTAGTGTTCCCTCGGGGGGAGATACGCAGTATTTT. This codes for CASVPSGGDTQYF. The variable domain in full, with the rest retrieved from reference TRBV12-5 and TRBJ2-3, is DARVTQTPRHKVTEMGQEVTMRCQPILGHNTVFWYRQTMMQGLELLAYFRNRAPLDDSGMPKDRFSAEMPDATLATLKIQPSEPRDSAVYFCASVPSGGDTQYFGPGTRLTVL.

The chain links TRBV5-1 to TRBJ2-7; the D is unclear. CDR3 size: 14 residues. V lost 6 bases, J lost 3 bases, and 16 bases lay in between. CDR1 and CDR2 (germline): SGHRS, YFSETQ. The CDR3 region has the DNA TGCGCCAGCAACTGGCCTCGCGCCTACTACGAGCAGTACTTC. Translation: CASNWPRAYYEQYF.

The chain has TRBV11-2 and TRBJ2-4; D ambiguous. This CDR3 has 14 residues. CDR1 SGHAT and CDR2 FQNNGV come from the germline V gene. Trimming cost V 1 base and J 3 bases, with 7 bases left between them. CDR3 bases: TGTGCCAGCAGCTTAGGGTTCGGCAAAAACATTCAGTACTTC. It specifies CASSLGFGKNIQYF. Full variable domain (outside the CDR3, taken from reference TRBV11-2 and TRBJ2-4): EAGVAQSPRYKIIEKRQSVAFWCNPISGHATLYWYQQILGQGPKLLIQFQNNGVVDDSQLPKDRFSAERLKGVDSTLKIQPAKLEDSAVYLCASSLGFGKNIQYFGAGTRLSVL.

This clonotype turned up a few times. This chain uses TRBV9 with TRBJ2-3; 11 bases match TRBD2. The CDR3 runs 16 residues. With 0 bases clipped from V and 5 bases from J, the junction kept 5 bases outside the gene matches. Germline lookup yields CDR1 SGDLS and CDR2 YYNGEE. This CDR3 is CASSVAGTSGLDTQYF. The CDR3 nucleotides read TGTGCCAGCAGCGTAGCCGGGACTAGCGGCTTAGATACGCAGTATTTT.

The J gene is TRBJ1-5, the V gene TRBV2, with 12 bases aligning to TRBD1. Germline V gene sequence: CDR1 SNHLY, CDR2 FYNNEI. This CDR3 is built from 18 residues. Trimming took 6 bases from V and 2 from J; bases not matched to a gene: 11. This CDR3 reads CASSPWDRGLGGNQPQHF. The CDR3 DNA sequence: TGTGCCAGCAGCCCCTGGGACAGGGGGCTAGGGGGCAATCAGCCCCAGCATTTT.

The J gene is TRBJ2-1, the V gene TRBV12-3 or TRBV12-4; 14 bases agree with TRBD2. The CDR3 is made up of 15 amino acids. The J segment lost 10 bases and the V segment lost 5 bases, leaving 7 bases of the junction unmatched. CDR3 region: CASSPRTSGRHEQFF. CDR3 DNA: TGTGCCAGCAGTCCGCGGACTAGCGGGAGGCACGAGCAGTTCTTC.

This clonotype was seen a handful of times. The CDR3 sequence: CSVVAGGVDTQYF. The DNA of the CDR3 is TGCAGCGTTGTTGCGGGGGGGGTTGATACGCAGTATTTT. The chain carries TRBV29-1 and TRBJ2-3; 9 bases agree with TRBD2. The germline V gene has CDR1 SQVTM and CDR2 ANQGSEA. The CDR3 covers 13 residues. The V segment lost 4 bases and the J segment 6 bases; nucleotides outside the gene matches: 5.